A single T cell receptor (beta chain) is shown here with its context. The data were obtained in a study of blood T cell repertoires in COVID-19. Overall study: Sources were T cells, B-cell-depleted T cells, or PBMCs; the material itself was cDNA or gDNA.

This CDR3 contains 14 residues. V lost 0 bases to trimming and J lost 4 bases, with 7 bases between them. The germline V gene encodes CDR1 LGHDT and CDR2 YNNKEL (reference sequence). Assay used: immunoSEQ multiplex PCR; TCRdb lists only in-frame clones, some missing. Of tens of thousands of clones in the sample, about 81% were seen once. The sequenced sample consisted of peripheral blood. This TCR came from a human donor in a cohort sampled during active COVID-19. The genes are TRBV3-1 (or the pseudogene TRBV3-2) and TRBJ2-4; D not certain. The CDR3, as DNA: TGTGCCAGCAGCCAAGATAATGAGAAAAACATTCAGTACTTC. Its translation: CASSQDNEKNIQYF.